Below, one T cell receptor (beta chain) is given with its context. There is no known antigen for this receptor. No qualities accompany the bases; no much larger clone lies one base away. Taken from the germline V gene, the CDR1 and CDR2 loops are MDHEN and SYDVKM. The V end loses 2 bases and the J end loses 6 bases, and a stretch of 17 bases separates them. Measured from the cysteine to the phenylalanine, the CDR3 is 15 residues long. The read is trimmed to its CDR3 DNA, 45 bases read in frame from base 1. Explained via the paper, the time point label denotes: week 23, last vaccination. Each vaccine dose, consisting of 300 ug of a 20-mer mutant IDH1 peptide in Montanide, was administered subcutaneously with topical imiquimod. Donors had newly diagnosed WHO grade 3 or 4 IDH1-mutant astrocytomas with loss of nuclear ATRX. The samples were drawn from NOA16, a multicentre, single-arm, open-label phase I trial in Germany that tested a mutant IDH1 peptide vaccine in humans for the first time. Genomic DNA for TCRB sequencing was extracted from EDTA blood using the DNeasy Blood and Tissue Kit.

Libraries were constructed by the immunoSEQ multiplex PCR assay. Rearranged TCR beta chain sequences were amplified with the hsTCRB Kit following the manufacturer's protocol. TCRB libraries were sequenced on an Illumina MiSeq. On the study's bioinformatics: Demultiplexing, trimming and gene mapping were performed with the kit vendor's proprietary platform. Entries here come from immuneACCESS through TCRdb and include only in-frame sequences with V and J called. Some clones fail to appear in such tables; in the studies checked, an unresolved V gene covers under half of the shortfall, and the cause of the remainder is unknown. For V, J and clone size, that table is used; D and trimming come from the DNA. A total of some 80,000 clones appear in this sample, around 85% of them only once. 0.75% to 0.95% of the sample is held by the ten biggest clonotypes. These data come from a study of a mutant IDH1 vaccine in newly diagnosed glioma (dated by TCRdb to the early 2020s). About the study as a whole: Across visits V03 through V10, patients got a total of eight vaccinations, given in weeks 1, 3, 5, 7, 11, 15, 19 and 23. In the chemotherapy-containing groups, vaccination started alongside temozolomide cycles, whereas in patients who had radiotherapy alone it started 4-6 weeks after radiotherapy. Of the roughly 32 patients who were treated, around 62% were male and roughly 38% were female, and the mean age was about 40 years. Before enrollment, patients had received standard therapy of radiotherapy alone, temozolomide alone, or radiochemotherapy with temozolomide; most received the combination. Peripheral blood was collected at six visits: V03 (baseline), V05, V07, V10, V12 and V13. For exploratory analyses, longitudinal TCRB deep sequencing was carried out in 25 to 30 treated patients wherever samples were available. Summary of the overall study and its limitations: The authors noted that analyses of patient blood samples could not be reproduced because of sample limitations. Selection of PBMC samples for TCRB deep sequencing was based on availability. Across multiple MHC alleles, vaccine-induced immune responses were seen in more than 80% of patients. Changes in the top peripheral T cell clonotypes picked up by TCRB sequencing did not appear to be linked to pseudoprogression.

The rearranged chain carries TRBV28 and TRBJ2-7; too little of a D gene remains to name it. The input for sequencing was PBMCs, taken from a glioma patient whose treatment included an IDH1 peptide vaccine. The receptor's source is a woman between 45 and 60 years old with glioma. The nucleotides read TGTGCCAGCAGTTTACGCCTGGTAGGACCCCTCGAGCAGTACTTC. Translated, it reads CASSLRLVGPLEQYF.